A selection of T cell receptor beta chains follows, all from one sample in a study of beta chain features in type 1 diabetes. Libraries were prepared by immunoSEQ multiplex PCR; TCRdb keeps only in-frame clonotypes and omits some of them. The sample carries 450,000 to 550,000 clones, over 25% recorded once. Sample: naive CD4+ T cells from blood. These receptors originate from a man between 18 and 29 years old in good health. The CDR3 runs from the conserved cysteine through the conserved F or W. A D gene is named only where the DNA matches it firmly. Part of the rows lack a size; the others show once, few, many or a class for expanded clones.

D,V,size,J,CDR3,DNA
.,TRBV30,few,TRBJ1-3,CAWNTPGENSGNTIYF,TGTGCCTGGAACACACCAGGGGAGAACTCTGGAAACACCATATATTTT
.,TRBV7-2,.,TRBJ2-3,CASSLAGRGTDTQYF,TGTGCCAGCAGCTTAGCTGGCAGGGGCACAGATACGCAGTATTTT
.,TRBV20-1,.,TRBJ2-1,CSAGIYSGQFF,TGCAGTGCGGGGATCTATTCGGGGCAGTTCTTC
.,TRBV29-1,few,TRBJ2-7,CSVVHSYEQYF,TGCAGCGTTGTACACAGCTACGAGCAGTACTTC
TRBD2,TRBV5-1,.,TRBJ2-7,CASSPWTSGQGYEQYF,TGCGCCAGCAGCCCCTGGACTAGCGGGCAAGGCTACGAGCAGTACTTC
.,TRBV6-6,.,TRBJ2-1,CASSYSIGGSYNEQFF,TGTGCCAGCAGTTACTCGATAGGGGGCTCCTACAATGAGCAGTTCTTC
TRBD1,TRBV20-1,.,TRBJ2-1,CSAAGTGTFF,TGCAGTGCAGCCGGGACAGGGACGTTCTTC
TRBD1,TRBV25-1,.,TRBJ2-1,CASSDPRTGGKSEQFF,TGTGCCAGCAGTGATCCCAGGACAGGGGGAAAAAGTGAGCAGTTCTTC
.,TRBV2,few,TRBJ2-5,CASAFSRIQETQYF,TGTGCCAGCGCCTTCTCTAGGATACAAGAGACCCAGTACTTC
.,TRBV6-1,.,TRBJ1-2,CASSEAGTSYGYTF,TGTGCCAGCAGTGAAGCGGGGACAAGCTATGGCTACACCTTC
.,TRBV5-4,.,TRBJ2-5,CASSFRAEEETQYF,TGTGCCAGCAGCTTTCGGGCGGAGGAGGAGACCCAGTACTTC
.,TRBV9,once,TRBJ2-7,CASSPSGAGGEQYF,TGTGCCAGCAGCCCAAGTGGGGCCGGAGGCGAGCAGTACTTC
.,TRBV7-9,.,TRBJ2-2,CASPQIHLNTGELFF,TGTGCCAGCCCTCAGATACACCTGAACACCGGGGAGCTGTTTTTT
.,TRBV28,.,TRBJ2-7,CASTERNRAKGEQYF,TGTGCCAGCACCGAACGGAACAGGGCGAAGGGTGAGCAGTACTTC
.,TRBV15,.,TRBJ2-6,CATSRDQGPNGANVLTF,TGTGCCACCAGCAGAGATCAGGGGCCCAACGGGGCCAACGTCCTGACTTTC
.,TRBV7-9,.,TRBJ2-7,CASSLAGTDYEQYF,TGTGCCAGCAGCTTAGCCGGAACTGACTACGAGCAGTACTTC
.,TRBV9,few,TRBJ2-1,CASSVGTPAYNEQFF,TGTGCCAGCAGCGTAGGGACCCCAGCCTACAATGAGCAGTTCTTC
TRBD2,TRBV28,few,TRBJ2-3,CASSSYPSGRAGHPPDTQYF,TGTGCCAGCAGTTCCTACCCTAGCGGGAGGGCCGGTCATCCCCCAGATACGCAGTATTTT
.,TRBV18,few,TRBJ2-3,CASSVDRVGTVADTQYF,TGTGCCAGCTCGGTGGACCGAGTAGGCACGGTGGCAGATACGCAGTATTTT
TRBD2,TRBV4-1,few,TRBJ2-1,CASSQVNSGKSYNEQFF,TGCGCCAGCAGCCAAGTAAATAGCGGGAAGTCCTACAATGAGCAGTTCTTC
.,TRBV6-6,few,TRBJ2-2,CASRGGSNTGELFF,TGTGCCAGCCGCGGTGGTTCGAACACCGGGGAGCTGTTTTTT
.,TRBV29-1,.,TRBJ2-1,CSVERGNEQFF,TGCAGCGTTGAACGTGGGAATGAGCAGTTCTTC
.,TRBV11-2,few,TRBJ1-2,CASSFEQNYGYTF,TGTGCCAGCAGCTTTGAACAGAACTATGGCTACACCTTC
.,TRBV5-6,.,TRBJ2-3,CASSFLAEGSKGPDTQYF,TGTGCCAGCAGCTTCCTCGCGGAGGGCTCTAAGGGGCCAGATACGCAGTATTTT
.,TRBV11-2,few,TRBJ1-2,CASSSRGPGTLSWNGYTF,TGTGCCAGCAGCTCTAGAGGTCCGGGTACCCTGTCTTGGAATGGCTACACCTTC
TRBD2,TRBV27,few,TRBJ2-5,CASTPPGLAGVIQETQYF,TGTGCCAGCACCCCTCCGGGACTAGCGGGAGTGATTCAAGAGACCCAGTACTTC
TRBD1,TRBV10-3,.,TRBJ2-5,CATAATGGIGETQYF,TGTGCCACCGCCGCGACAGGGGGTATTGGAGAGACCCAGTACTTC
.,TRBV6-6,few,TRBJ1-2,CASSETGGYTF,TGTGCCAGTTCCGAAACGGGTGGCTACACCTTC
.,TRBV15,.,TRBJ1-1,CATSRDGGTEAFF,TGTGCCACCAGCAGGGATGGTGGCACTGAAGCTTTCTTT
.,TRBV7-9,few,TRBJ1-2,CASSYLGGVGYTF,TGTGCCAGCAGCTACCTCGGGGGTGTGGGCTACACCTTC
.,TRBV6-5,.,TRBJ2-7,CASRRTEGEQYF,TGTGCCAGCAGGAGGACCGAAGGGGAGCAGTACTTC
.,TRBV2,.,TRBJ2-5,CASSEVGQGTETQYF,TGTGCCAGCAGTGAGGTGGGTCAGGGGACGGAGACCCAGTACTTC
.,TRBV15,.,TRBJ2-3,CATSREGSYTDTQYF,TGTGCCACCAGCAGAGAGGGATCGTACACAGATACGCAGTATTTT